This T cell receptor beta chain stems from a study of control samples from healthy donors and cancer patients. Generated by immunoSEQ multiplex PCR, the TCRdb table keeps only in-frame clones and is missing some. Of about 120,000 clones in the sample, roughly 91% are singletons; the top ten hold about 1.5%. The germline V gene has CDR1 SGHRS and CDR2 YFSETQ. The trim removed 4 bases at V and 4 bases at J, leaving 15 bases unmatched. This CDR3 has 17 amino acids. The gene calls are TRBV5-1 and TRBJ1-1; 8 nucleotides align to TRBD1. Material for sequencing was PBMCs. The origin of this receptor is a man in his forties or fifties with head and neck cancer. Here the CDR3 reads CASSRRTWTGSSTEAFF. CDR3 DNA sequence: TGCGCCAGCAGCAGGAGGACTTGGACAGGGTCGAGCACTGAAGCTTTCTTT.